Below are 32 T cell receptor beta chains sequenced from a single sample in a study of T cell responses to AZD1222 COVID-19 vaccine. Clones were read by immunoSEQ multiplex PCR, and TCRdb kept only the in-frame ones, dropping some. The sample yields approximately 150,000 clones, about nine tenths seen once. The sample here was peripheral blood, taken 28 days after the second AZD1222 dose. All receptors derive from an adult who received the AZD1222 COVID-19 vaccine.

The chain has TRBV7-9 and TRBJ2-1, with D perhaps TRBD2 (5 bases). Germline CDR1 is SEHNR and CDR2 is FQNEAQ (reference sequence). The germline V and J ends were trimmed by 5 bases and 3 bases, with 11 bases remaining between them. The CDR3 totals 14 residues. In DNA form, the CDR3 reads TGTGCCAGCAGCCAATTCCGGGACTACAATGAGCAGTTCTTC. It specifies CASSQFRDYNEQFF. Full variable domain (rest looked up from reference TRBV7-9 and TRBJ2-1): DTGVSQNPRHKITKRGQNVTFRCDPISEHNRLYWYRQTLGQGPEFLTYFQNEAQLEKSRLLSDRFSAERPKGSFSTLEIQRTEQGDSAMYLCASSQFRDYNEQFFGPGTRLTVL.

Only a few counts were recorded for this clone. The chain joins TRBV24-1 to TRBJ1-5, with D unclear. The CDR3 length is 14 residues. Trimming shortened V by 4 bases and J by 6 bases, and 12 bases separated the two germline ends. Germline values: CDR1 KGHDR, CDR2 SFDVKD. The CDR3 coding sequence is TGTGCCACCAGTGAATGGCAGTCTAGTCAGCCCCAGCATTTT. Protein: CATSEWQSSQPQHF.

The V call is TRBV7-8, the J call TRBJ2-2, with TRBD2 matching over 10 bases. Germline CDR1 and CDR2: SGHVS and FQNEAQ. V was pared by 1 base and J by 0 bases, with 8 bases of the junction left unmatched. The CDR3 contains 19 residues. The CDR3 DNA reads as TGTGCCAGCAGCTTAGACCTTTTGACTAGCGGGCCGAACACCGGGGAGCTGTTTTTT. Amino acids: CASSLDLLTSGPNTGELFF.

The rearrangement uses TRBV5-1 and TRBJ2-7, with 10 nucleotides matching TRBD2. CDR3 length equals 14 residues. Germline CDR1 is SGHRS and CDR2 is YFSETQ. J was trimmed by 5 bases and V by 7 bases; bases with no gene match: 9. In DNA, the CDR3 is TGCGCCAGCGGACCGGGACTAGCGTTCGACGAGCAGTACTTC. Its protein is CASGPGLAFDEQYF. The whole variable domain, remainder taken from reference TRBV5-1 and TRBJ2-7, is KAGVTQTPRYLIKTRGQQVTLSCSPISGHRSVSWYQQTPGQGLQFLFEYFSETQRNKGNFPGRFSGRQFSNSRSEMNVSTLELGDSALYLCASGPGLAFDEQYFGPGTRLTVT.

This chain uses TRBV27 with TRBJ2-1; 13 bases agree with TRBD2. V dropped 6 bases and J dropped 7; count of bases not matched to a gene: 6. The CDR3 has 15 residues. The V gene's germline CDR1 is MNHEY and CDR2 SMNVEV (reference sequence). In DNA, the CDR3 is TGTGCCAGCAGATTACTAGCGGGAGGGCGAAATGAGCAGTTCTTC. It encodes CASRLLAGGRNEQFF.

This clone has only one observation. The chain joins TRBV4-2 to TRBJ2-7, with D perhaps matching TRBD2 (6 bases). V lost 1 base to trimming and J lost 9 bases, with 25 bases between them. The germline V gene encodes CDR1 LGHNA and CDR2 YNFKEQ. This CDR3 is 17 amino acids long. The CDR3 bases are TGTGCCAGCAGCCAAGTATCTACCGGGCCAACGTGGGGAGGGCAGTACTTC. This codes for CASSQVSTGPTWGGQYF.

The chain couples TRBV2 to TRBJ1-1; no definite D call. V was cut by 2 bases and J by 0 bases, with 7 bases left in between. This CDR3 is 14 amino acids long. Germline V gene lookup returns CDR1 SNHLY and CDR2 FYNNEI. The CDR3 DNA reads TGTGCCAGCAGTGAAAGGATTCTGAACACTGAAGCTTTCTTT. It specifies CASSERILNTEAFF.

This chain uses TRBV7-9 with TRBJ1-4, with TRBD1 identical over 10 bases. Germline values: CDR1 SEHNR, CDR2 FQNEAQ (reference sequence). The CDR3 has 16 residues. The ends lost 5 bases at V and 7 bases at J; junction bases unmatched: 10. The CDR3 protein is CASSEDRGPRIEKLFF. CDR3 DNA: TGTGCCAGCAGCGAAGACAGGGGGCCGAGGATTGAAAAACTGTTTTTT.

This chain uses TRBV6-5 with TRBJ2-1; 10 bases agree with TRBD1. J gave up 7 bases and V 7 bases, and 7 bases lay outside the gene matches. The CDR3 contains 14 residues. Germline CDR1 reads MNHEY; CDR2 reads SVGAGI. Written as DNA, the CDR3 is TGTGCCAGCACCCGGACAGGGGGGAAGAATGAGCAGTTCTTC. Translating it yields CASTRTGGKNEQFF.

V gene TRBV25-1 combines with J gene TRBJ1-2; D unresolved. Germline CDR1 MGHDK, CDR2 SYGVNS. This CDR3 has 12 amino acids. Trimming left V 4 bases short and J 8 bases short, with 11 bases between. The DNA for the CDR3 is TGTGCCAGCAGTGGTGAGGGTTCAGGCTACACCTTC. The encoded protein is CASSGEGSGYTF.

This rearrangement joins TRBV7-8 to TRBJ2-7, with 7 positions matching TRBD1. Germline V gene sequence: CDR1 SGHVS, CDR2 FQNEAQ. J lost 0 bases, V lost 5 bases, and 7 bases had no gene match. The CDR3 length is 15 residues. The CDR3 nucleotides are TGTGCCAGCAGCACCCGACAGGGCCCCTCCTACGAGCAGTACTTC. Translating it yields CASSTRQGPSYEQYF.

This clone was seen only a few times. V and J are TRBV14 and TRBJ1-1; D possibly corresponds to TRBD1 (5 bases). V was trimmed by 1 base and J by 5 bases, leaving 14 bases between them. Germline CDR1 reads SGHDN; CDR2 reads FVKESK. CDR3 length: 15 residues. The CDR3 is CASSQGGTFGTEAFF. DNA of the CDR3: TGTGCCAGCAGCCAAGGGGGGACGTTTGGAACTGAAGCTTTCTTT.

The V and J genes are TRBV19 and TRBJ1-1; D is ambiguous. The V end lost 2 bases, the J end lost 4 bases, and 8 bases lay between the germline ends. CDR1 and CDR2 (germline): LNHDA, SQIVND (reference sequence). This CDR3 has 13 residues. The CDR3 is CASSILGSTEAFF. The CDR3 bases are TGTGCCAGTAGTATATTGGGGTCCACTGAAGCTTTCTTT.

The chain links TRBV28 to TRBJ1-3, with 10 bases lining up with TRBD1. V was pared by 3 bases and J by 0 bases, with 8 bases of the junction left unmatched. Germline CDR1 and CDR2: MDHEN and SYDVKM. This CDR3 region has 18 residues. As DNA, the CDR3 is TGTGCCAGCAGTTTGGCCGGGACAGGGGCCTTCTCTGGAAACACCATATATTTT. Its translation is CASSLAGTGAFSGNTIYF.

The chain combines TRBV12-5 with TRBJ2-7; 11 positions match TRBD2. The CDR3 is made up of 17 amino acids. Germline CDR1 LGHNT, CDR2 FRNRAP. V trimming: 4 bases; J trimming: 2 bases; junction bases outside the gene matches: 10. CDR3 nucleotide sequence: TGTGCTAGTGGTTCAAACATACTAGCGGGGGATACCTACGAGCAGTACTTC. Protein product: CASGSNILAGDTYEQYF.

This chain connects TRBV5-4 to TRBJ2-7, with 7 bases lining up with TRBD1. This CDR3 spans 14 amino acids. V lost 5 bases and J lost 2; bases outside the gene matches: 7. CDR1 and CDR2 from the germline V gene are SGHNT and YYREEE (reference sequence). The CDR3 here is CASSPPGQPYEQYF. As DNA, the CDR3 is TGTGCCAGCAGTCCACCGGGACAGCCCTACGAGCAGTACTTC.

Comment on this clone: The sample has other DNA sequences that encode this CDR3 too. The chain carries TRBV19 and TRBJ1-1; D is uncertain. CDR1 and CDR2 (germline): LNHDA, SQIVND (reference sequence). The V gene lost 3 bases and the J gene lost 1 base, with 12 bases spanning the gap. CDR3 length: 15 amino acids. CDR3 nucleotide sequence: TGTGCCAGTAGTATCGACCGGGCAGCGAACACTGAAGCTTTCTTT. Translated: CASSIDRAANTEAFF. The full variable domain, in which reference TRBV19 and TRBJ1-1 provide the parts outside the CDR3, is DGGITQSPKYLFRKEGQNVTLSCEQNLNHDAMYWYRQDPGQGLRLIYYSQIVNDFQKGDIAEGYSVSREKKESFPLTVTSAQKNPTAFYLCASSIDRAANTEAFFGQGTRLTVV.

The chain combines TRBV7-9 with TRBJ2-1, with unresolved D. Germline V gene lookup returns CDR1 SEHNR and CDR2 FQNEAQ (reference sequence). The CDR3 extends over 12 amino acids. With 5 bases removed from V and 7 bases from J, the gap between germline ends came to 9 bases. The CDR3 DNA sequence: TGTGCCAGCAGCAGAGATAGAAATGAGCAGTTCTTC. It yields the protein CASSRDRNEQFF.

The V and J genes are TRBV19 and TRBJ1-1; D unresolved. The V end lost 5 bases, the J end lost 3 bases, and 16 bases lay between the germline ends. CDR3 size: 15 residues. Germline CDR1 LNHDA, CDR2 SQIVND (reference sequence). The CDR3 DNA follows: TGTGCCAGTAGTGTCCTTGTAGCAGATCACACTGAAGCTTTCTTT. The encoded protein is CASSVLVADHTEAFF.

The CDR3 sequence is CASWGALGADTQYF. Written as DNA, the CDR3 is TGTGCCAGCTGGGGAGCCTTGGGCGCAGATACGCAGTATTTT. The rearrangement links TRBV6-5 to TRBJ2-3; a possible D gene is TRBD2 (5 bases). The CDR3 covers 14 residues. Germline V gene data show CDR1 as MNHEY and CDR2 as SVGAGI. V was pared by 8 bases and J by 4 bases, with 16 bases between.

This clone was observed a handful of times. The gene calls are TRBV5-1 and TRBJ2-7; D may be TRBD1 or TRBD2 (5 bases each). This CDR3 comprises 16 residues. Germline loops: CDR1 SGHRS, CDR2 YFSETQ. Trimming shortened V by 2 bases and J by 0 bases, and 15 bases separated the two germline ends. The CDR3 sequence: CASSLRDGYSSYEQYF. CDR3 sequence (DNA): TGCGCCAGCAGCTTAAGGGACGGCTACAGCTCCTACGAGCAGTACTTC. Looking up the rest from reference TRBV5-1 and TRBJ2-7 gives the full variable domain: KAGVTQTPRYLIKTRGQQVTLSCSPISGHRSVSWYQQTPGQGLQFLFEYFSETQRNKGNFPGRFSGRQFSNSRSEMNVSTLELGDSALYLCASSLRDGYSSYEQYFGPGTRLTVT.

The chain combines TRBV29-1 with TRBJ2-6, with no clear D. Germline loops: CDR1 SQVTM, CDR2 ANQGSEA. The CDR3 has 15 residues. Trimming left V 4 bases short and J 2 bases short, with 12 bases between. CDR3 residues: CSVVLLSAGANVLTF. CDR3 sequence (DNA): TGCAGCGTTGTGCTTCTGTCAGCTGGGGCCAACGTCCTGACTTTC.

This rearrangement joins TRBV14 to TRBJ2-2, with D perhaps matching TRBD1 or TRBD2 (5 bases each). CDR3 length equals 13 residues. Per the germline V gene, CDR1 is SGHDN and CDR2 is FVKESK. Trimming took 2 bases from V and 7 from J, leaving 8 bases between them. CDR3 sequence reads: CASSQRDGGELFF. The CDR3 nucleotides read TGTGCCAGCAGCCAAAGGGACGGCGGGGAGCTGTTTTTT.

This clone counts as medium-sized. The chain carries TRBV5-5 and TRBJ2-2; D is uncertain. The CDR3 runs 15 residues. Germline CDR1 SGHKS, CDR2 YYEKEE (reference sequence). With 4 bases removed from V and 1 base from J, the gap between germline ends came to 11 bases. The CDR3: CASSPDIGNTGELFF. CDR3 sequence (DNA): TGTGCCAGCAGCCCTGACATTGGGAACACCGGGGAGCTGTTTTTT.

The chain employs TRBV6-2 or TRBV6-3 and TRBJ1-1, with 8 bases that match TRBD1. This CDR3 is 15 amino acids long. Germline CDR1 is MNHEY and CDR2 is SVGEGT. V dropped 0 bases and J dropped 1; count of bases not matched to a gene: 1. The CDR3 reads CASSYSGTGNTEAFF. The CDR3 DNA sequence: TGTGCCAGCAGTTACTCCGGGACAGGGAACACTGAAGCTTTCTTT.

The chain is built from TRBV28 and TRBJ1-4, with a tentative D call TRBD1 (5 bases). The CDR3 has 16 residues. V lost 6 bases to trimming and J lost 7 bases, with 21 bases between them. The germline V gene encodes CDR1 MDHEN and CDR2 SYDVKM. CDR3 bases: TGTGCCAGCAGCCAAACCGGGGCAGTCGGAGGTGAAAAACTGTTTTTT. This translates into CASSQTGAVGGEKLFF.

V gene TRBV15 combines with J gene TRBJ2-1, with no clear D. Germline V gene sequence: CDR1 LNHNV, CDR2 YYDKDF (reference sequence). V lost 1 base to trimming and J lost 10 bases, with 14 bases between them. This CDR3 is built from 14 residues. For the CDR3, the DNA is TGTGCCACCAGCAGAGGTGCGGCCTCCTGGGAGCAGTTCTTC. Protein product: CATSRGAASWEQFF.

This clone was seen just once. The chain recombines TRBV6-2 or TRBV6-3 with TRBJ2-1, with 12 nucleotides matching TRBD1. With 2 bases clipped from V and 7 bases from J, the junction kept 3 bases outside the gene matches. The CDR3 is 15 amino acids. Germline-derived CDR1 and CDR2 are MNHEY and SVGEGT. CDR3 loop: CASSYGTGGENEQFF. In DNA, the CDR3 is TGTGCCAGCAGTTACGGGACAGGGGGCGAAAATGAGCAGTTCTTC.

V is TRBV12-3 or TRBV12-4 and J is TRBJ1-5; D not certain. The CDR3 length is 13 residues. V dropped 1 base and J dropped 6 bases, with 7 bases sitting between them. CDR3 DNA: TGTGCCAGCAGTTTAGGGGCAGGTCAGCCCCAGCATTTT. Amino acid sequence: CASSLGAGQPQHF.

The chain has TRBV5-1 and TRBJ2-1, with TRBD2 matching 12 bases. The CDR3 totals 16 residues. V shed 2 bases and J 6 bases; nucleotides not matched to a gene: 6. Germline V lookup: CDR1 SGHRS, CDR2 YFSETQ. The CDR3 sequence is CASSFALTSGSNEQFF. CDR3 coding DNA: TGCGCCAGCAGCTTTGCCTTGACTAGCGGGAGCAATGAGCAGTTCTTC.

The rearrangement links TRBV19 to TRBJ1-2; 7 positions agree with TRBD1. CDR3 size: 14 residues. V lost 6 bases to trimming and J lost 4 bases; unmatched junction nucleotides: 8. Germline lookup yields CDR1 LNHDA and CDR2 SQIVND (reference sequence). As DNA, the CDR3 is TGTGCCAGTAGGGACGGGACAGAGCTCTATGGCTACACCTTC. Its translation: CASRDGTELYGYTF.

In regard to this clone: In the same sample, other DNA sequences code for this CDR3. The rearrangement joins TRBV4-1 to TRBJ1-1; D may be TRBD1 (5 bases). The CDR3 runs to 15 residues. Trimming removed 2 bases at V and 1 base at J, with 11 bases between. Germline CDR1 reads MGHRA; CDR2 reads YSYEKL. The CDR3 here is CASSQSGQSNTEAFF. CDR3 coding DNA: TGCGCCAGCAGCCAAAGTGGACAATCGAACACTGAAGCTTTCTTT.